This T cell receptor (beta chain) was observed in a study of CD8 T cells in Susac syndrome. This clonotype appeared a few times. CDR1 and CDR2 (germline): MNHEY, SMNVEV (reference sequence). The CDR3 is made up of 15 amino acids. Trimming at V came to 2 bases and at J to 2 bases, leaving 1 base not matched to a gene. TCR beta from blood CD8+ and CD4+ T cells was sequenced. An amount of RNA that ranged from roughly 0.5 to 1 ug was reverse transcribed with random hexamers. MiXCR was run by TCRdb on the immunoSEQ multiplex PCR reads, yielding one entry per CDR3 protein. The table includes roughly 150,000 distinct CDR3 sequences, just under 97% detected once.

The gene calls are TRBV27 and TRBJ2-1, with TRBD2 matching 9 bases. The sample taken for sequencing was CD8+ T cells from PBMCs. The sequence derives from a human donor with multiple sclerosis. The CDR3 DNA reads as TGTGCCAGCAGTTTAAGCGGGGGGCCCTACAATGAGCAGTTCTTC. Protein: CASSLSGGPYNEQFF.